These 21 T cell receptor beta chains came from one sample sequenced in a study of post-analysis software for immune sequencing data. No cognate antigen is known for these TCRs. Every TCR beta cDNA library bore unique molecular identifiers. Each CDR3 protein gets one entry after TCRdb re-called the PCR reads with MiXCR. The table lists about 800,000 distinct CDR3 sequences, 25% to 30% of them singletons, with around 0.56% in the top ten. Findings and limits, study-wide: Patients showed TRBV5-6, TRBV5-1 and TRBV20-1 among 4 or 5 TRBV segments more frequent than in controls.

The material sequenced was blood. All receptors derive from a girl aged 5-17 years with multiple sclerosis.

This clonotype was counted a few times. V usage is TRBV25-1 and J usage is TRBJ2-1; a possible D gene is TRBD2 (6 bases). The germline V and J ends were trimmed by 8 bases and 2 bases, with 13 bases remaining between them. Per germline, CDR1 MGHDK and CDR2 SYGVNS. The CDR3 covers 14 residues. The DNA for the CDR3 is TGTGCCAGCCTCCCCGCGGGAACCTACAATGAGCAGTTCTTC. Translation gives CASLPAGTYNEQFF. Filled out from reference TRBV25-1 and TRBJ2-1, the complete variable domain reads EADIYQTPRYLVIGTGKKITLECSQTMGHDKMYWYQQDPGMELHLIHYSYGVNSTEKGDLSSESTVSRIRTEHFPLTLESARPSHTSQYLCASLPAGTYNEQFFGPGTRLTVL.

This rearrangement joins TRBV7-2 to TRBJ1-5; possibly TRBD1 for D (6 bases). V lost 0 bases and J 4 bases, leaving 10 bases between the germline ends. The CDR3 totals 15 residues. Germline V gene lookup returns CDR1 SGHTA and CDR2 FQGNSA. Here the CDR3 reads CASSLAIQGNQPQHF. The CDR3 DNA follows: TGTGCCAGCAGCTTAGCGATCCAGGGGAATCAGCCCCAGCATTTT.

The rearrangement uses TRBV3-1 and TRBJ2-2, with a possible D match to TRBD1 (6 bases). CDR3 length: 15 residues. Between the trimmed V and J ends, which lost 6 bases and 2 bases, there was a span of 13 bases. Germline V gene data show CDR1 as LGHDT and CDR2 as YNNKEL (reference sequence). The CDR3 region has the DNA TGTGCCAGCAGTCAGGGGCCCTTAAACACCGGGGAGCTGTTTTTT. It codes for CASSQGPLNTGELFF. The full variable domain, its missing parts supplied by reference TRBV3-1 and TRBJ2-2, is DTAVSQTPKYLVTQMGNDKSIKCEQNLGHDTMYWYKQDSKKFLKIMFSYNNKELIINETVPNRFSPKSPDKAHLNLHINSLELGDSAVYFCASSQGPLNTGELFFGEGSRLTVL.

This clonotype showed up just a few times. The chain carries TRBV6-5 and TRBJ2-1; D is undetermined. Germline values: CDR1 MNHEY, CDR2 SVGAGI. This CDR3 is 14 amino acids long. The V gene lost 0 bases and the J gene lost 4 bases, with 7 bases spanning the gap. CDR3 protein: CASSYSWSYNEQFF. In DNA form, the CDR3 reads TGTGCCAGCAGTTACTCTTGGAGTTACAATGAGCAGTTCTTC.

The genes are TRBV7-2 and TRBJ1-2, with 8 nucleotides matching TRBD1. Losses at the gene ends were 8 bases for V and 8 bases for J; bases not matched to a gene: 13. Looked up from germline, CDR1 is SGHTA and CDR2 is FQGNSA. CDR3 length: 14 residues. The CDR3 is CASSWTGSIEGYTF. The CDR3 nucleotides are TGTGCCAGCTCGTGGACAGGGTCTATAGAGGGCTACACCTTC.

The chain recombines TRBV20-1 with TRBJ2-7; 9 nucleotides align to TRBD2. J lost 0 bases, V lost 2 bases, and 2 bases had no gene match. The CDR3 runs 14 residues. Germline V lookup: CDR1 DFQATT, CDR2 SNEGSKA (reference sequence). CDR3 DNA sequence: TGCAGTGCTAGAATTAGCGGGAGCTCCTACGAGCAGTACTTC. This encodes CSARISGSSYEQYF.

V and J are TRBV5-1 and TRBJ2-7, with 8 bases aligning to TRBD2. The DNA end lines up better with TRBJ2-5; the J call may be wrong. CDR3 size: 18 residues. Germline-derived CDR1 and CDR2 are SGHRS and YFSETQ. CDR3 coding DNA: TGCGCCAGCAGCTTGGCCATCGATGCGGGACTAGGATTGGAGACCCAGTACTTC. Translated: CASSLAIDAGLGLETQYF.

This clonotype was counted only a few times. DNA for the CDR3: TGCAGTGCTAGCCTCCTAGCGGGCGCAGAGACCCAGTACTTC. Translating it yields CSASLLAGAETQYF. V gene TRBV20-1 combines with J gene TRBJ2-5, with TRBD2 matching over 8 bases. V was pared by 3 bases and J by 4 bases, with 7 bases of the junction left unmatched. This CDR3 region has 14 residues. Germline V CDR1 and CDR2: DFQATT, SNEGSKA (reference sequence).

There are many counts of this clonotype. Here the CDR3 DNA reads TGTGCCAGCAGCCCCCGGCAGGGCCCCTACGAGCAGTACTTC. Protein: CASSPRQGPYEQYF. The chain combines TRBV9 with TRBJ2-7, with D maybe TRBD1 (5 bases). The CDR3 runs to 14 residues. Germline CDR1 is SGDLS and CDR2 is YYNGEE. V dropped 4 bases and J dropped 2 bases, with 13 bases sitting between them. Drawing the rest from reference TRBV9 and TRBJ2-7, the complete variable domain is DSGVTQTPKHLITATGQRVTLRCSPRSGDLSVYWYQQSLDQGLQFLIQYYNGEERAKGNILERFSAQQFPDLHSELNLSSLELGDSALYFCASSPRQGPYEQYFGPGTRLTVT.

This clonotype showed up just a few times. The CDR3 DNA sequence: TGTGCCAGCAGCCCACGGGACCGTAACACTGAAGCTTTCTTT. This encodes CASSPRDRNTEAFF. The chain has TRBV7-2 and TRBJ1-1; D might be TRBD1 (5 bases). This CDR3 has 14 amino acids. Germline V lookup: CDR1 SGHTA, CDR2 FQGNSA. Trimming left V 5 bases short and J 2 bases short, with 12 bases between. Looking up the rest from reference TRBV7-2 and TRBJ1-1 gives the full variable domain: GAGVSQSPSNKVTEKGKDVELRCDPISGHTALYWYRQSLGQGLEFLIYFQGNSAPDKSGLPSDRFSAERTGGSVSTLTIQRTQQEDSAVYLCASSPRDRNTEAFFGQGTRLTVV.

This clonotype turned up a few times. The gene calls are TRBV28 and TRBJ1-2; tentatively, D is TRBD1 (5 bases). This CDR3 comprises 11 residues. Germline V gene sequence: CDR1 MDHEN, CDR2 SYDVKM. The germline V and J ends were trimmed by 9 bases and 4 bases, with 9 bases remaining between them. CDR3 loop: CASMRGYGYTF. CDR3 bases: TGTGCCAGTATGAGGGGCTATGGCTACACCTTC.

The chain joins TRBV9 to TRBJ2-7; 7 nucleotides match TRBD1. The CDR3 totals 15 residues. Looked up from germline, CDR1 is SGDLS and CDR2 is YYNGEE. V lost 4 bases to trimming and J lost 6 bases; unmatched junction nucleotides: 13. Here the CDR3 DNA reads TGTGCCAGCAGCCCTCGGATCCGGGACAGCGGCGAGCAGTACTTC. Residues: CASSPRIRDSGEQYF. Supplemented by reference TRBV9 and TRBJ2-7, the full variable domain reads DSGVTQTPKHLITATGQRVTLRCSPRSGDLSVYWYQQSLDQGLQFLIQYYNGEERAKGNILERFSAQQFPDLHSELNLSSLELGDSALYFCASSPRIRDSGEQYFGPGTRLTVT.

This clonotype was counted many times. The V and J genes are TRBV12-3 or TRBV12-4 and TRBJ2-5, with 8 bases aligning to TRBD1. V lost 5 bases and J lost 5; bases outside the gene matches: 4. The CDR3 is made up of 13 amino acids. The CDR3 DNA is TGTGCCAGCAGTCAGGGGGCGAGGGAGACCCAGTACTTC. This encodes CASSQGARETQYF.

This clonotype was observed a single time. This chain connects TRBV2 to TRBJ2-6; 12 bases match TRBD2. Germline V gene data show CDR1 as SNHLY and CDR2 as FYNNEI. CDR3 size: 19 residues. The J segment lost 0 bases and the V segment lost 6 bases, leaving 9 bases of the junction unmatched. CDR3 in amino acids: CASRPKAGLAGSGANVLTF. The CDR3 nucleotides are TGTGCCAGCAGACCGAAGGCGGGACTAGCGGGCTCTGGGGCCAACGTCCTGACTTTC.

The chain recombines TRBV20-1 with TRBJ2-7; D assignment may be TRBD1 or TRBD2 (5 bases each). V was trimmed by 6 bases and J by 3 bases, leaving 15 bases between them. Germline values: CDR1 DFQATT, CDR2 SNEGSKA (reference sequence). The CDR3 loop spans 13 amino acids. CDR3 sequence reads: CSALGDRRYEQYF. In DNA, the CDR3 is TGCAGTGCACTGGGGGACCGCCGCTACGAGCAGTACTTC.

This clonotype was seen many times. The chain joins TRBV6-5 to TRBJ2-7; the D gene is possibly TRBD2 (6 bases). The CDR3 covers 15 residues. Per germline, CDR1 MNHEY and CDR2 SVGAGI. V gave up 7 bases and J gave up 2 bases, with 18 bases separating them. The CDR3 DNA is TGTGCCAGCACTCAATTCTCGGGAGCGCCCTACGAGCAGTACTTC. It yields the protein CASTQFSGAPYEQYF.

This clonotype is a singleton in its sample. The V gene is TRBV20-1, the J gene TRBJ2-2, with a possible D match to TRBD1 (6 bases). Germline V gene sequence: CDR1 DFQATT, CDR2 SNEGSKA (reference sequence). Trimming left V 3 bases short and J 5 bases short, with 10 bases between. The CDR3 is 13 amino acids. The CDR3 DNA is TGCAGTGCTAGGGATACAGGGACCGGGGAGCTGTTTTTT. Translated: CSARDTGTGELFF.

V usage is TRBV20-1 and J usage is TRBJ1-2; TRBD1 is a possible D gene (5 bases). The V gene lost 6 bases and the J gene lost 3 bases, with 14 bases spanning the gap. There are 13 residues in the CDR3. Germline CDR1 and CDR2: DFQATT and SNEGSKA (reference sequence). CDR3 sequence: CSADPTAHYGYTF. The CDR3 bases are TGCAGTGCAGACCCGACAGCCCACTATGGCTACACCTTC.

The sample holds a few counts of this clonotype. The genes are TRBV18 and TRBJ2-5, with 8 nucleotides matching TRBD2. The J segment lost 0 bases and the V segment lost 6 bases, leaving 3 bases of the junction unmatched. Germline CDR1 is KGHSH and CDR2 is LQKENI. CDR3 length: 14 amino acids. CDR3 sequence (DNA): TGTGCCAGCTCCAATAGCGGGAACCAAGAGACCCAGTACTTC. Its translation: CASSNSGNQETQYF.

This clonotype was observed a few times. This sequence joins TRBV11-2 and TRBJ2-3, with D possibly matching TRBD2 (5 bases). V lost 7 bases and J 5 bases, leaving 16 bases between the germline ends. Germline CDR1 SGHAT, CDR2 FQNNGV. This CDR3 is built from 14 residues. The CDR3 DNA is TGTGCCAGCACCTCGACTCTAGCAGTAGATACGCAGTATTTT. It is translated as CASTSTLAVDTQYF.

In this sample, this clonotype turned up a few times. The chain recombines TRBV20-1 with TRBJ1-6; 9 bases align to TRBD1. The V segment lost 0 bases and the J segment 7 bases; nucleotides outside the gene matches: 4. CDR3 length equals 15 residues. In germline, CDR1 is DFQATT, CDR2 SNEGSKA (reference sequence). The chain's CDR3 is CSARDFGTGNSPLHF. The CDR3 region has the DNA TGCAGTGCTAGAGATTTTGGGACAGGGAATTCACCCCTCCACTTT.